The clone carrying this T cell receptor (beta chain) occurred many times. Its specificity is unknown. This record belongs to a study of CD8 T cells in ankylosing spondylitis. Points from the study as a whole: Fewer than ten highly homologous variants made up a TCR beta motif that seemed to typify ankylosing spondylitis blood. Significantly higher representation of disease-linked clones was reported for matched ankylosing spondylitis synovial fluid. In reactive arthritis synovial fluid and blood, some motif variants had been reported before.

The length of the CDR3 is 12 residues. Germline V gives CDR1 SEHNR, CDR2 FQNEAQ (reference sequence). Trimming stripped 4 bases from V and 6 bases from J, with 8 bases between. TCRdb re-analysed the 5' RACE reads in MiXCR, keeping a single row per CDR3 protein. Counted here are about 220,000 distinct CDR3 sequences, over 9.5% occurring once; the ten biggest clones make up about 19%. The chain combines TRBV7-9 with TRBJ2-3; no firm D call. The sequence was obtained from a male donor with ankylosing spondylitis or in good health (not recorded which). The specimen was blood, either unsorted or a sorted T cell fraction (not recorded which). The CDR3 nucleotides are TGTGCCAGCAGCTCAGACTGGGATACGCAGTATTTT. It translates to CASSSDWDTQYF.